Below are 4 T cell receptor beta chains sequenced from a single sample in a study of blood T cell repertoires in COVID-19. The table came from immunoSEQ multiplex PCR; TCRdb's copy has only in-frame clones and leaves some out. This table has 100,000 to 150,000 clones, roughly 72% appearing once. The sample comprised peripheral blood. The receptor source for this set is an elderly man with COVID-19, enrolled during active disease.

The rearrangement links TRBV29-1 to TRBJ2-1; perhaps TRBD2 as D (5 bases). From germline, CDR1 is SQVTM and CDR2 ANQGSEA. The CDR3 spans 14 residues. With 4 bases removed from V and 6 bases from J, the gap between germline ends came to 16 bases. The CDR3 region has the DNA TGCAGCGTTGGTGGACCCCCGGACTCCAATGAGCAGTTCTTC. It specifies CSVGGPPDSNEQFF.

Comment on this clone: The same CDR3 also results from other DNA sequences found in this sample. The chain couples TRBV5-1 to TRBJ2-1, with D unclear. The V gene lost 0 bases and the J gene lost 3 bases, with 7 bases spanning the gap. The CDR3 runs 14 residues. Per the germline V gene, CDR1 is SGHRS and CDR2 is YFSETQ. The CDR3 sequence is CASSLGTGYNEQFF. The CDR3 coding sequence is TGCGCCAGCAGCTTGGGTACGGGCTACAATGAGCAGTTCTTC.

V and J are TRBV5-8 and TRBJ2-1, with D uncertain. Trimming pared 6 bases from V and 1 base from J, leaving 5 bases between. CDR1 SGHTS and CDR2 YDEGEE come from the germline V gene. The CDR3 covers 12 residues. CDR3 sequence reads: CASTASYNEQFF. The CDR3 DNA reads TGTGCCAGCACCGCGTCCTACAATGAGCAGTTCTTC.

V is TRBV12-5 and J is TRBJ1-1; TRBD1 matches 7 bases. The CDR3 is made up of 14 amino acids. The ends lost 7 bases at V and 5 bases at J; junction bases unmatched: 10. In germline, CDR1 is LGHNT, CDR2 FRNRAP. The CDR3 reads CASARGTVVTEAFF. DNA of the CDR3: TGTGCTAGTGCCAGGGGGACAGTGGTTACTGAAGCTTTCTTT.